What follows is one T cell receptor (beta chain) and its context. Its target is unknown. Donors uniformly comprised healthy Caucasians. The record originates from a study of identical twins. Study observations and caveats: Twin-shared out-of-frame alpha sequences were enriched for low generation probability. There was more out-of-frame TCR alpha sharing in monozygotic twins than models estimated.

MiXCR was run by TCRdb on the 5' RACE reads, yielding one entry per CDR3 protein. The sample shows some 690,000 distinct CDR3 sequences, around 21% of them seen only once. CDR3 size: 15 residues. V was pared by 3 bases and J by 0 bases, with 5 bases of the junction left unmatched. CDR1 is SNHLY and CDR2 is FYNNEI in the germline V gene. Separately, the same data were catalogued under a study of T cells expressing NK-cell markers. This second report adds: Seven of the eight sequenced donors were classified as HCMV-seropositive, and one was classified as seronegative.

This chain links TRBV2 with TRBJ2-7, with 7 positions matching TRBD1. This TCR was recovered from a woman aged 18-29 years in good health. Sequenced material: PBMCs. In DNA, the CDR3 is TGTGCCAGCAGTGAGCGGCCAGGGGGCTCCTACGAGCAGTACTTC. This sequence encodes CASSERPGGSYEQYF.